Listed here is a single T cell receptor beta chain. Its antigen is undetermined. This specimen comes from a study of cytomegalovirus exposure and HLA in healthy donors. The PCR ran on 60 Vbeta and 13 Jbeta primers. Only in-frame clones appear in the TCRdb table, and some are missing; sequencing was by immunoSEQ multiplex PCR. The sample holds about 210,000 clones, approximately 77% seen once. Study findings and constraints: What TCR beta sequences reportedly achieved was accurate prediction of HLA-A and HLA-B alleles in most subjects. Common viral pathogens seemed to be connected with several of the most significant clusters, according to a later analysis.

Trimming stripped 1 base from V and 2 bases from J, with 7 bases between. This CDR3 is 15 amino acids long. CDR1 SGHRS and CDR2 YFSETQ come from the germline V gene. The V gene is TRBV5-1, the J gene TRBJ2-6; possible D gene TRBD1, 5 bases. The specimen was PBMCs. This TCR was sampled from a man aged 40-50 years in good health and CMV-seropositive. The CDR3 is CASSLTRAGANVLTF. In DNA, the CDR3 is TGCGCCAGCAGCTTGACCAGGGCTGGGGCCAACGTCCTGACTTTC.